The clone carrying this TCR beta chain was counted between two and nine times. This sample is part of a study of blood T cell repertoires in COVID-19. Whole-study context: The United States, Italy and Spain supplied acute and convalescent COVID-19 samples. Sample material is recorded as cDNA or gDNA derived from T cells, B-cell-depleted T cells, or PBMCs.

The CDR3 spans 16 residues. V lost 1 base, J lost 1 base, and 15 bases lay in between. Germline loops: CDR1 SGHKS, CDR2 YYEKEE (reference sequence). Per the study methods: Amplification from reference gene primers served as the basis for estimated nucleated cell counts. Generated by immunoSEQ multiplex PCR, the TCRdb table keeps only in-frame clones and is missing some. D and trimming were read from the DNA, whereas the V and J calls and clone size are those reported in that table. The table shows some 230,000 clones, with roughly 81% occurring only once. This chain uses TRBV5-5 with TRBJ2-7, with D unresolved. The material sequenced was peripheral blood. The TCR comes from a man between 50 and 59 years old who had recovered from COVID-19. CDR3 nucleotides: TGTGCCAGCAGCTTGCTTGGTCCAACTACATCCTACGAGCAGTACTTC. Protein sequence: CASSLLGPTTSYEQYF.